The 25 T cell receptor beta chains below all came from one sample that was sequenced in a study of blood T cell repertoires in COVID-19. Measured with immunoSEQ multiplex PCR; TCRdb has only the in-frame clones, and not every one. The sample carries hundreds of thousands of clones, more than 75% recorded once. Sequenced sample: peripheral blood. The receptors derive from an older woman with active or convalescent COVID-19.

The V and J genes are TRBV3-1 (or the pseudogene TRBV3-2) and TRBJ2-5; TRBD2 aligns across 8 bases. CDR1 and CDR2 (germline): LGHDT, YNNKEL (reference sequence). This CDR3 has 15 residues. V gave up 2 bases and J gave up 4 bases; unmatched junction bases: 6. The DNA of the CDR3 is TGTGCCAGCAGCCAATCGGCGGGGGGAGGAGAGACCCAGTACTTC. Translation: CASSQSAGGGETQYF.

V gene TRBV6-1 combines with J gene TRBJ1-5; D is unresolved. V was trimmed by 3 bases and J by 4 bases, leaving 10 bases between them. The germline V gene encodes CDR1 MNHNS and CDR2 SASEGT. The CDR3 totals 14 residues. The CDR3 region is CASSDNGLNQPQHF. The DNA for the CDR3 is TGTGCCAGCAGTGACAACGGTCTTAATCAGCCCCAGCATTTT.

J is TRBJ1-3 and V is TRBV6-6; 9 nucleotides line up with TRBD1. The junction had 6 bases not matched to a gene; V was cut back by 7 bases and J by 8 bases. Germline V gene sequence: CDR1 MNHNY, CDR2 SVGAGI (reference sequence). The length of the CDR3 is 13 residues. DNA for the CDR3: TGTGCCAGCATCCTGGGACAGGGACACACCATATATTTT. This codes for CASILGQGHTIYF.

The rearrangement links TRBV2 to TRBJ2-4; 10 bases are shared with TRBD1. The CDR3 is 15 amino acids. V gave up 4 bases and J gave up 8 bases; unmatched junction bases: 8. The germline gives CDR1 SNHLY, CDR2 FYNNEI. The CDR3 bases are TGTGCCAGCAGTGGGGGGACAGGGGATTTGGACATTCAGTACTTC. This codes for CASSGGTGDLDIQYF.

This chain links TRBV7-2 with TRBJ2-7; a possible D gene is TRBD2 (5 bases). CDR3 length: 13 amino acids. V was trimmed by 3 bases and J by 0 bases, leaving 6 bases between them. Looked up from germline, CDR1 is SGHTA and CDR2 is FQGNSA. CDR3 coding DNA: TGTGCCAGCAGCTTTACTAGCTCCTACGAGCAGTACTTC. Protein: CASSFTSSYEQYF.

The rearrangement joins TRBV4-1 to TRBJ1-4; 9 nucleotides match TRBD1. This CDR3 has 14 amino acids. V was pared by 8 bases and J by 8 bases, with 9 bases of the junction left unmatched. Germline assignment: CDR1 MGHRA and CDR2 YSYEKL. The CDR3 loop is CASGPGQGREKLFF. The CDR3 coding sequence is TGCGCCAGCGGGCCGGGACAGGGAAGGGAAAAACTGTTTTTT.

The sample holds a few counts of this clone. CDR3 sequence: CASSNQGHYNEQFF. The CDR3, as DNA: TGTGCCAGTAGTAACCAGGGCCACTACAATGAGCAGTTCTTC. The V call is TRBV19, the J call TRBJ2-1, with a possible D match to TRBD1 (5 bases). CDR1 is LNHDA and CDR2 is SQIVND in the germline V gene (reference sequence). V was clipped by 4 bases and J by 3 bases, with 10 bases between them. The CDR3 extends over 14 amino acids. The entire variable domain, with the rest obtained from reference TRBV19 and TRBJ2-1, is as follows: DGGITQSPKYLFRKEGQNVTLSCEQNLNHDAMYWYRQDPGQGLRLIYYSQIVNDFQKGDIAEGYSVSREKKESFPLTVTSAQKNPTAFYLCASSNQGHYNEQFFGPGTRLTVL.

The genes are TRBV7-9 and TRBJ1-1; TRBD1 is a possible D gene (6 bases). The CDR3 runs 12 residues. Germline V lookup: CDR1 SEHNR, CDR2 FQNEAQ (reference sequence). The V and J ends lost 5 bases and 7 bases respectively, with 11 bases between them. CDR3 coding DNA: TGTGCCAGCAGCCTACAACAGGGTGAAGCTTTCTTT. Its protein product is CASSLQQGEAFF.

V gene TRBV18 combines with J gene TRBJ2-3, with 8 nucleotides matching TRBD1. The CDR3 has 15 residues. CDR1 is KGHSH and CDR2 is LQKENI in the germline V gene. V shed 1 base, J shed 0 bases, and the junction held 0 bases outside the gene matches. CDR3 region: CASSPRQGSTDTQYF. CDR3 DNA sequence: TGTGCCAGCTCACCACGACAGGGGAGCACAGATACGCAGTATTTT.

The V gene is TRBV6-5, the J gene TRBJ1-6; D gene uncertain. Germline CDR1 is MNHEY and CDR2 is SVGAGI. The V end was cut by 0 bases, the J end by 6 bases, with 12 bases between. CDR3 length: 16 residues. For the CDR3, the DNA is TGTGCCAGCAGTTACTCGACTCCTCGCTTTAATTCACCCCTCCACTTT. The encoded protein is CASSYSTPRFNSPLHF.

This chain uses TRBV6-5 with TRBJ2-5; 9 bases fit TRBD2. The J segment lost 7 bases and the V segment lost 4 bases, leaving 7 bases of the junction unmatched. The CDR3 length is 14 residues. Germline V CDR1 and CDR2: MNHEY, SVGAGI. Written as DNA, the CDR3 is TGTGCCAGCAGTTCGCGGGGGGGCCAGGCGACCCAGTACTTC. Residues: CASSSRGGQATQYF.

The chain has TRBV3-1 (or the pseudogene TRBV3-2) and TRBJ1-2; TRBD1 is a possible D gene (6 bases). The CDR3 consists of 13 residues. Germline CDR1 and CDR2: LGHDT and YNNKEL (reference sequence). V was pared by 4 bases and J by 8 bases, with 14 bases between. The DNA of the CDR3 is TGTGCCAGCAGCCGCCGGACAGCGGGGGGCTACACCTTC. This translates into CASSRRTAGGYTF.

The chain is built from TRBV7-2 and TRBJ2-7, with 11 bases identical to TRBD2. Unmatched junction bases numbered 3, after V lost 5 bases and J lost 0 bases. Germline V CDR1 and CDR2: SGHTA, FQGNSA. The CDR3 runs 15 residues. The CDR3 sequence is CASSDSGGASYEQYF. In DNA, the CDR3 is TGTGCCAGCAGCGATAGCGGGGGGGCCTCCTACGAGCAGTACTTC.

The chain uses TRBV18 and TRBJ2-7; D is perhaps TRBD1 (6 bases). Per germline, CDR1 KGHSH and CDR2 LQKENI. Deletions cut 5 bases from V and 0 bases from J, with 20 bases between. This CDR3 is built from 17 residues. The CDR3 sequence: CASSWRSGTPVSYEQYF. CDR3 nucleotides: TGTGCCAGCTCATGGAGATCCGGGACACCTGTCTCCTACGAGCAGTACTTC.

The V call is TRBV11-3, the J call TRBJ2-3; 10 bases match TRBD2. The CDR3 sequence is 16 residues long. Trimming removed 2 bases from V and 0 bases from J; junction bases left unmatched: 2. Germline values: CDR1 SGHNT, CDR2 YENEEA. The CDR3 region is CASSLRLAGSTDTQYF. CDR3 nucleotide sequence: TGTGCCAGCAGCTTACGACTAGCGGGTAGCACAGATACGCAGTATTTT.

The chain has TRBV12-3 or TRBV12-4 and TRBJ2-3; 13 bases map to TRBD2. The CDR3 covers 13 residues. Unmatched junction bases numbered 1, after V lost 4 bases and J lost 9 bases. The chain's CDR3 is CASSSGLAGTQYF. CDR3 sequence (DNA): TGTGCCAGCAGTTCGGGACTAGCGGGGACGCAGTATTTT.

This sequence joins TRBV2 and TRBJ1-3; D is ambiguous. This CDR3 has 13 residues. Looked up from germline, CDR1 is SNHLY and CDR2 is FYNNEI. V was shortened by 3 bases and J by 3 bases, with 6 bases between the two germline ends. This CDR3 is CASSDSNGNTIYF. In DNA, the CDR3 is TGTGCCAGCAGTGACAGTAATGGAAACACCATATATTTT.

The chain joins TRBV2 to TRBJ2-1; perhaps TRBD2 as D (7 bases). CDR3 length: 13 amino acids. Between the trimmed V and J ends, which lost 8 bases and 5 bases, there was a span of 13 bases. Germline-derived CDR1 and CDR2 are SNHLY and FYNNEI. CDR3 sequence (DNA): TGTGCCAGCTCCCGGGGGGCCAACAATGAGCAGTTCTTC. Protein product: CASSRGANNEQFF.

This chain uses TRBV6-5 with TRBJ2-7, with D possibly being TRBD2 (6 bases). This CDR3 is built from 14 residues. Germline V CDR1 and CDR2: MNHEY, SVGAGI. V lost 5 bases to trimming and J lost 4 bases, with 15 bases between them. CDR3 coding DNA: TGTGCCAGCAGTCGGGGGAATGGACTATACGAGCAGTACTTC. This codes for CASSRGNGLYEQYF.

CDR3 in DNA: TGTGCCAGAAGCCCTAACGGACAGGGGACTTCCTATAATTCACCCCTCCACTTT. Translation: CARSPNGQGTSYNSPLHF. The chain combines TRBV5-3 with TRBJ1-6; 9 nucleotides match TRBD1. TRBV5-3 is sorted into the ORF group, with uncertain function. The CDR3 sequence is 18 residues long. J lost 1 base, V lost 4 bases, and 9 bases had no gene match.

The chain joins TRBV9 to TRBJ2-3; the match to TRBD2 covers 8 bases. The CDR3 contains 15 residues. V lost 4 bases and J lost 3; bases outside the gene matches: 7. The germline V gene encodes CDR1 SGDLS and CDR2 YYNGEE. Here the CDR3 reads CASSRSSGGTDTQYF. The CDR3 region has the DNA TGTGCCAGCAGCCGTAGCAGCGGGGGTACAGATACGCAGTATTTT.

The rearrangement links TRBV3-1 (or the pseudogene TRBV3-2) to TRBJ2-5; 9 nucleotides line up with TRBD1. Germline-derived CDR1 and CDR2 are LGHDT and YNNKEL (reference sequence). The CDR3 has 16 amino acids. V lost 1 base to trimming and J lost 2 bases; unmatched junction nucleotides: 5. The CDR3 sequence: CASSQASDRGQETQYF. The CDR3 DNA is TGTGCCAGCAGCCAAGCTTCGGACAGGGGACAAGAGACCCAGTACTTC.

The rearrangement links TRBV4-1 to TRBJ2-7, with 7 bases identical to TRBD1. Germline CDR1 and CDR2: MGHRA and YSYEKL. There are 15 residues in the CDR3. With V trimmed by 4 bases and J by 5 bases, 11 bases remained unmatched. Here the CDR3 DNA reads TGCGCCAGCAGCCTCTCAGGACAGGTCCCAGACGAGCAGTACTTC. Translation: CASSLSGQVPDEQYF.

This clone was recorded once. The chain joins TRBV18 to TRBJ2-7, with D possibly being TRBD1 (5 bases). The CDR3 length is 15 residues. Deletions cut 0 bases from V and 2 bases from J, with 11 bases between. Germline values: CDR1 KGHSH, CDR2 LQKENI. The CDR3 bases are TGTGCCAGCTCACCACCCCCAGGGTCCCCCTACGAGCAGTACTTC. Amino acid sequence: CASSPPPGSPYEQYF. Drawing the rest from reference TRBV18 and TRBJ2-7, the complete variable domain is NAGVMQNPRHLVRRRGQEARLRCSPMKGHSHVYWYRQLPEEGLKFMVYLQKENIIDESGMPKERFSAEFPKEGPSILRIQQVVRGDSAAYFCASSPPPGSPYEQYFGPGTRLTVT.

The rearrangement uses TRBV5-1 and TRBJ1-1, with D unresolved. Germline CDR1 SGHRS, CDR2 YFSETQ. This CDR3 contains 15 residues. V was clipped by 4 bases and J by 2 bases, with 15 bases between them. This CDR3 is CASSLDGSANTEAFF. Written as DNA, the CDR3 is TGCGCCAGCAGCCTCGACGGGTCCGCAAACACTGAAGCTTTCTTT.